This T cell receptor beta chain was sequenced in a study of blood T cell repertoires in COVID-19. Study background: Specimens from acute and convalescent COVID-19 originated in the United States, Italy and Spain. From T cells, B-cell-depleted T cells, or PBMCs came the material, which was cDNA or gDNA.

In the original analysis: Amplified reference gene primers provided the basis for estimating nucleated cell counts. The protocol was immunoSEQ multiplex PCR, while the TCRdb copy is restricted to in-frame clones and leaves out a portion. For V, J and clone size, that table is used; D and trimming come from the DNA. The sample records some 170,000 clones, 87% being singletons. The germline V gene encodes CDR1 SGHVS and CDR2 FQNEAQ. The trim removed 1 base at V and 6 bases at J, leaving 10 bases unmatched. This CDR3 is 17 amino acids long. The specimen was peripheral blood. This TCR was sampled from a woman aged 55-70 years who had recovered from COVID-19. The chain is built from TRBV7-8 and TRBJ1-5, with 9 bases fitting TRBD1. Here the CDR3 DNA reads TGTGCCAGCAGCTTAGTACCCCTGGGACAGGGTTTTCAGCCCCAGCATTTT. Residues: CASSLVPLGQGFQPQHF.